The present entry profiles one T cell receptor (beta chain) with its context. Its antigen is not known. The CDR3 spans 15 residues. Trimming removed 6 bases from V and 2 bases from J; junction bases left unmatched: 8. Germline loops: CDR1 MNHEY, CDR2 SVGAGI. The data were taken from a study of T cell responses to AZD1222 COVID-19 vaccine. Sequencing was performed with immunoSEQ multiplex PCR; in TCRdb, only in-frame clones are kept and a portion is missing. The data show approximately 94,000 clones, with about 90% seen just once and about 1.5% held by the top ten. Study observations and caveats: Within unmutated variant regions lay the reported targets of nearly half of spike-specific TCRs. Donors skewed white British and female; clonal diversity was possibly underestimated. Among those given AZD1222, only 6 or 7 were seropositive at baseline. Spike-specific TCR breadth and depth rose after two AZD1222 doses.

The chain combines TRBV6-5 with TRBJ2-3, with TRBD2 identical over 7 bases. The source was peripheral blood, collected on day 0 of AZD1222 vaccination. This TCR was sampled from an adult in good health. This chain's CDR3 is CASRTTSAPTDTQYF. The CDR3 nucleotides are TGTGCCAGCAGGACCACTAGCGCCCCCACAGATACGCAGTATTTT.